The 25 T cell receptor beta chains below were found in one sample sequenced in a study of blood T cell repertoires in COVID-19. The data were produced by immunoSEQ multiplex PCR, yet TCRdb's version contains in-frame clones alone and is incomplete. The sample has around 190,000 clones, about 91% seen once. The sample consisted of PBMCs or T cells enriched from blood (not recorded which). These receptors came from a man aged 18 to 30 with acute COVID-19.

This rearrangement joins TRBV10-3 to TRBJ1-5; 8 nucleotides agree with TRBD1. The CDR3 runs to 15 residues. V trimming: 4 bases; J trimming: 6 bases; junction bases outside the gene matches: 8. Germline V gene data show CDR1 as ENHRY and CDR2 as SYGVKD. In DNA, the CDR3 is TGTGCCATCAGTGGCGGGCAGGGGGCAGGTCAGCCCCAGCATTTT. This encodes CAISGGQGAGQPQHF.

The V and J genes are TRBV28 and TRBJ1-1; maybe TRBD1 (6 bases). The V gene lost 0 bases and the J gene lost 0 bases, with 8 bases spanning the gap. This CDR3 is 15 amino acids long. CDR1 and CDR2 from the germline V gene are MDHEN and SYDVKM. CDR3 sequence reads: CASSLWDRLNTEAFF. DNA of the CDR3: TGTGCCAGCAGTTTATGGGACAGACTGAACACTGAAGCTTTCTTT.

This clone was seen just once. The chain has TRBV11-3 and TRBJ2-5; 8 bases are a match to TRBD2. V lost 1 base to trimming and J lost 0 bases; unmatched junction nucleotides: 7. Germline-derived CDR1 and CDR2 are SGHNT and YENEEA. The CDR3 length is 17 residues. The CDR3 coding sequence is TGTGCCAGCAGCTTAGGACGGGAGGGGTGGAACCAAGAGACCCAGTACTTC. The encoded protein is CASSLGREGWNQETQYF.

This chain links TRBV5-1 with TRBJ1-2; TRBD1 matches at 7 bases. The CDR3 is made up of 14 amino acids. V was clipped by 4 bases and J by 5 bases; unmatched bases: 8. Germline-derived CDR1 and CDR2 are SGHRS and YFSETQ. This chain's CDR3 is CASSGPGTVYGYTF. The CDR3 DNA reads as TGCGCCAGCAGCGGACCCGGGACAGTTTATGGCTACACCTTC.

This clone was seen a single time. The V call is TRBV29-1, the J call TRBJ2-3; D is perhaps TRBD2 (6 bases). Germline values: CDR1 SQVTM, CDR2 ANQGSEA. V dropped 8 bases and J dropped 1 base, with 13 bases sitting between them. CDR3 length: 13 residues. The CDR3 reads CSSLGEGTDTQYF. In DNA, the CDR3 is TGCAGCTCCCTAGGGGAGGGCACAGATACGCAGTATTTT.

The chain has TRBV30 and TRBJ1-1; D gene uncertain. Germline V lookup: CDR1 GTSNPN, CDR2 SVGIG (reference sequence). V lost 3 bases, J lost 3 bases, and 14 bases lay in between. The CDR3 has 14 residues. The CDR3 nucleotides read TGTGCCTGGAGCGAGGGCTATGGGCACACTGAAGCTTTCTTT. Its translation is CAWSEGYGHTEAFF.

This clone appeared once. The chain combines TRBV5-4 with TRBJ2-1, with 10 bases fitting TRBD2. This CDR3 region has 18 residues. Unmatched junction bases numbered 17, after V lost 4 bases and J lost 7 bases. Per the germline V gene, CDR1 is SGHNT and CDR2 is YYREEE (reference sequence). The DNA for the CDR3 is TGTGCCAGCAGCGCGACGGGACTAGCGACTTGGCCCCTTAATGAGCAGTTCTTC. The encoded protein is CASSATGLATWPLNEQFF.

The V and J genes are TRBV24-1 and TRBJ2-1, with 14 positions matching TRBD2. CDR1 and CDR2 from the germline V gene are KGHDR and SFDVKD. The length of the CDR3 is 16 residues. With V trimmed by 6 bases and J by 7 bases, 7 bases remained unmatched. The CDR3 region has the DNA TGTGCCACCAGTTACGCAGGACTAGCGGGAGGTAATGAGCAGTTCTTC. Translating it yields CATSYAGLAGGNEQFF.

J is TRBJ1-5 and V is TRBV28; D is possibly TRBD1 (6 bases). V was pared by 7 bases and J by 6 bases, with 16 bases between. Germline CDR1 reads MDHEN; CDR2 reads SYDVKM. The CDR3 runs 14 residues. The CDR3, as DNA: TGTGCCAGCAACTCCGGGGGGGACATTCAGCCCCAGCATTTT. Protein: CASNSGGDIQPQHF.

The chain's CDR3 is CASNEGGPRETQYF. In nucleotides, the CDR3 is TGTGCCAGCAATGAGGGAGGGCCTAGAGAGACCCAGTACTTC. The chain carries TRBV28 and TRBJ2-5, with 7 bases aligning to TRBD2. The ends lost 7 bases at V and 4 bases at J; junction bases unmatched: 9. In germline, CDR1 is MDHEN, CDR2 SYDVKM. CDR3 length equals 14 residues.

The gene calls are TRBV4-1 and TRBJ2-7; weak D call: TRBD2 (5 bases). The CDR3 has 15 amino acids. V was trimmed by 1 base and J by 1 base, leaving 11 bases between them. The germline V gene encodes CDR1 MGHRA and CDR2 YSYEKL. CDR3 protein: CASSQGAGLSYEQYF. CDR3 coding DNA: TGCGCCAGCAGCCAAGGGGCGGGTTTATCCTACGAGCAGTACTTC.

The chain employs TRBV4-1 and TRBJ2-1; possibly TRBD2 for D (5 bases). Trimming pared 1 base from V and 2 bases from J, leaving 18 bases between. CDR3 length: 18 amino acids. CDR1 is MGHRA and CDR2 is YSYEKL in the germline V gene. CDR3 nucleotides: TGCGCCAGCAGCCAAGCGGCCCCCGGGGAGAGAGCCTACAATGAGCAGTTCTTC. It translates to CASSQAAPGERAYNEQFF.

The chain employs TRBV6-5 and TRBJ2-3; 7 bases agree with TRBD1. The V gene's germline CDR1 is MNHEY and CDR2 SVGAGI. The CDR3 consists of 15 residues. The V segment lost 9 bases and the J segment 0 bases; nucleotides outside the gene matches: 9. The CDR3 DNA reads as TGTGCCAGACACGGACAGGAGTTAAGCACAGATACGCAGTATTTT. Translating it yields CARHGQELSTDTQYF.

V and J are TRBV28 and TRBJ1-5, with 12 bases identical to TRBD1. Trimming removed 5 bases from V and 4 bases from J; junction bases left unmatched: 6. The V gene's germline CDR1 is MDHEN and CDR2 SYDVKM. The CDR3 runs to 16 residues. CDR3 amino acids: CASSPEGQGANQPQHF. In DNA form, the CDR3 reads TGTGCCAGCAGTCCGGAGGGACAGGGGGCAAATCAGCCCCAGCATTTT.

This chain joins TRBV6-5 and TRBJ1-2, with D perhaps TRBD1 (6 bases). The CDR3 runs to 12 residues. The V end lost 7 bases, the J end lost 5 bases, and 11 bases lay between the germline ends. Germline assignment: CDR1 MNHEY and CDR2 SVGAGI. CDR3 in DNA: TGTGCCAGCACGCCAGGGGTTTATGGCTACACCTTC. Protein sequence: CASTPGVYGYTF.

The rearrangement links TRBV6-6 to TRBJ1-5, with no clear D. V was shortened by 11 bases and J by 0 bases, with 8 bases between the two germline ends. This CDR3 is built from 12 residues. Germline V lookup: CDR1 MNHNY, CDR2 SVGAGI (reference sequence). The CDR3 bases are TGTGCCGGAGGAGTTAGCAATCAGCCCCAGCATTTT. It codes for CAGGVSNQPQHF.

In this sample, this clone turned up once. The CDR3 reads CASSDGLAGNGPDTQYF. The CDR3 nucleotides are TGTGCCAGCAGCGACGGACTAGCGGGGAATGGTCCAGATACGCAGTATTTT. The chain recombines TRBV2 with TRBJ2-3; 12 nucleotides line up with TRBD2. The germline V gene encodes CDR1 SNHLY and CDR2 FYNNEI. The CDR3 loop spans 17 amino acids. V dropped 6 bases and J dropped 4; count of bases not matched to a gene: 11.

This clone occurred once. This chain uses TRBV2 with TRBJ2-2, with no clear D. CDR1 and CDR2 from the germline V gene are SNHLY and FYNNEI. The CDR3 loop spans 13 amino acids. Deletions cut 7 bases from V and 0 bases from J, with 6 bases between. The CDR3: CASISSNTGELFF. The CDR3 nucleotides read TGTGCCAGCATTAGTTCGAACACCGGGGAGCTGTTTTTT.

V is TRBV5-1 and J is TRBJ2-7, with 7 bases fitting TRBD2. Looked up from germline, CDR1 is SGHRS and CDR2 is YFSETQ. Trimming cost V 3 bases and J 1 base; bases outside gene matches: 4. The length of the CDR3 is 14 residues. The CDR3 sequence: CASSWEGSSYEQYF. DNA of the CDR3: TGCGCCAGCAGCTGGGAGGGGTCATCCTACGAGCAGTACTTC.

V and J are TRBV4-1 and TRBJ1-4, with D hard to call. V was cut by 0 bases and J by 14 bases, with 13 bases left in between. The CDR3 length is 13 residues. CDR1 MGHRA and CDR2 YSYEKL come from the germline V gene. The CDR3 sequence: CASSQDLVLRLFF. CDR3 in DNA: TGCGCCAGCAGCCAAGATCTAGTCCTGCGGCTGTTTTTT.

The V and J genes are TRBV6-5 and TRBJ2-3, with D tentatively TRBD2 (6 bases). The CDR3 has 15 residues. With 7 bases removed from V and 0 bases from J, the gap between germline ends came to 14 bases. Per the germline V gene, CDR1 is MNHEY and CDR2 is SVGAGI. CDR3 DNA: TGTGCCAGCACCCTGGGACTTCTTAGCACAGATACGCAGTATTTT. Encoded protein: CASTLGLLSTDTQYF.

The chain combines TRBV13 with TRBJ1-6; perhaps TRBD1 as D (6 bases). The V gene lost 7 bases and the J gene lost 14 bases, with 21 bases spanning the gap. The CDR3 spans 14 residues. Germline CDR1 PRHDT, CDR2 FYEKMQ (reference sequence). This CDR3 is CASTDQGLLKALHF. The CDR3 bases are TGTGCCAGCACAGACCAGGGGCTCCTTAAGGCCCTCCACTTT.

Comment on this clone: This sample also contains other DNA sequences that code for the same CDR3. The V gene is TRBV7-2, the J gene TRBJ2-3; 7 positions agree with TRBD1. The length of the CDR3 is 15 residues. V lost 1 base, J lost 4 bases, and 5 bases stayed unmatched. Germline assignment: CDR1 SGHTA and CDR2 FQGNSA. The CDR3 nucleotides are TGTGCCAGCAGCTTAGGGGGGCAGGGGGCAGATACGCAGTATTTT. As protein: CASSLGGQGADTQYF. Supplemented by reference TRBV7-2 and TRBJ2-3, the full variable domain reads GAGVSQSPSNKVTEKGKDVELRCDPISGHTALYWYRQSLGQGLEFLIYFQGNSAPDKSGLPSDRFSAERTGGSVSTLTIQRTQQEDSAVYLCASSLGGQGADTQYFGPGTRLTVL.

CDR3 DNA: TGCGCCAGCAAAAAACCGGGACTAGCGGGCTCCAGCTCCTACAATGAGCAGTTCTTC. Protein product: CASKKPGLAGSSSYNEQFF. The V and J genes are TRBV10-1 and TRBJ2-1; TRBD2 agrees at 12 bases. The CDR3 spans 19 residues. The V segment lost 7 bases and the J segment 0 bases; nucleotides outside the gene matches: 13. Germline-derived CDR1 and CDR2 are WNHNN and SYGVQD (reference sequence).

The J gene is TRBJ1-3, the V gene TRBV18, with TRBD1 identical over 8 bases. Unmatched junction bases numbered 6, after V lost 3 bases and J lost 2 bases. Germline loops: CDR1 KGHSH, CDR2 LQKENI. The CDR3 consists of 16 residues. CDR3 in DNA: TGTGCCAGCTCACCCTCGGACAGGGCCACTGGAAACACCATATATTTT. It codes for CASSPSDRATGNTIYF. The full variable domain, rest sourced from reference TRBV18 and TRBJ1-3, is NAGVMQNPRHLVRRRGQEARLRCSPMKGHSHVYWYRQLPEEGLKFMVYLQKENIIDESGMPKERFSAEFPKEGPSILRIQQVVRGDSAAYFCASSPSDRATGNTIYFGEGSWLTVV.